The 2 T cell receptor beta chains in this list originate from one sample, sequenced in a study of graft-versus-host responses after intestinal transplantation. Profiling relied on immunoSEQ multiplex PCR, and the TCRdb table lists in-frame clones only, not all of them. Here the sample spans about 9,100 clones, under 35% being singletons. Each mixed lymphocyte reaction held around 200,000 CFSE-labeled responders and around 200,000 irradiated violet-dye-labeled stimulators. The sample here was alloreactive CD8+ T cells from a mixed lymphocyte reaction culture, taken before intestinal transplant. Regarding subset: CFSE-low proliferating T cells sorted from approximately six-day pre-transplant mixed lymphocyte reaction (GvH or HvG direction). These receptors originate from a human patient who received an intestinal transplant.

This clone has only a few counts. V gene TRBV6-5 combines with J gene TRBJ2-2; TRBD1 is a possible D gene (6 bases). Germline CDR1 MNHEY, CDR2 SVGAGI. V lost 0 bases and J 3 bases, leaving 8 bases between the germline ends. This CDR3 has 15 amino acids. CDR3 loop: CASSYSAGDTGELFF. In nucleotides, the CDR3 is TGTGCCAGCAGTTACTCTGCAGGGGACACCGGGGAGCTGTTTTTT.

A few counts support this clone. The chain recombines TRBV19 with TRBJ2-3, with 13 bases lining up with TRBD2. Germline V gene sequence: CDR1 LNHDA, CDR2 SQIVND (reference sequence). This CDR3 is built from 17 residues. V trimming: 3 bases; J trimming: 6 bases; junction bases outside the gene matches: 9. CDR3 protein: CASSILIGLAGEDTQYF. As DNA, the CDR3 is TGTGCCAGTAGTATCTTGATCGGACTAGCGGGGGAGGATACGCAGTATTTT.